This T cell receptor beta chain is drawn from a study of blood T cell repertoires in COVID-19. Study summary: PBMCs, B-cell-depleted T cells, or T cells were the source of the cDNA or gDNA that made up the material.

In the original workflow: Using reference gene primer amplification, nucleated cell counts were estimated. The data were produced by immunoSEQ multiplex PCR, yet TCRdb's version contains in-frame clones alone and is incomplete. That table is the source of V, J and clone size, and D and trimming were worked out from the DNA. There are about 240,000 clones in the sample; roughly 85% occur only once, and more than 4.5% lies in the top ten. This clone was seen once. Germline V gene sequence: CDR1 SGHNT, CDR2 YYREEE (reference sequence). The CDR3 spans 14 residues. V lost 0 bases, J lost 3 bases, and 9 bases lay in between.

The material sequenced was peripheral blood. V usage is TRBV5-4 and J usage is TRBJ2-5; D is undetermined. This receptor was obtained from a man between 45 and 60 years old with COVID-19, enrolled during active disease. The CDR3, as DNA: TGTGCCAGCAGCTTGGCGACAAATAAAGAGACCCAGTACTTC. Protein product: CASSLATNKETQYF.